This paragraph covers one T cell receptor beta chain sequence. Its antigen is not identified. This sample is drawn from a study of T cell responses to AZD1222 COVID-19 vaccine. The assay was immunoSEQ multiplex PCR, and TCRdb's table has in-frame clones only and misses some. The sample holds 97,000 or so clones; 70% to 90% are singletons and the top ten take approximately 5%. With 10 bases clipped from V and 1 base from J, the junction kept 8 bases outside the gene matches. Germline V gives CDR1 MDHEN, CDR2 SYDVKM. The CDR3 is 14 residues long. Study findings and constraints: Spike-specific TCR breadth and depth both grew after two AZD1222 doses. Of spike-specific TCRs, nearly half reportedly target regions left unmutated in variants. White British ancestry dominated among donors, who included more females, and clonal diversity was possibly underestimated.

The chain has TRBV28 and TRBJ2-3; 7 nucleotides align to TRBD2. The specimen was peripheral blood, collected on day 0 of AZD1222 vaccination. This clonotype was sampled from an adult in good health. The CDR3 DNA sequence: TGTGCCAACCCCGCGGGGGAACGCACAGATACGCAGTATTTT. Its protein is CANPAGERTDTQYF.